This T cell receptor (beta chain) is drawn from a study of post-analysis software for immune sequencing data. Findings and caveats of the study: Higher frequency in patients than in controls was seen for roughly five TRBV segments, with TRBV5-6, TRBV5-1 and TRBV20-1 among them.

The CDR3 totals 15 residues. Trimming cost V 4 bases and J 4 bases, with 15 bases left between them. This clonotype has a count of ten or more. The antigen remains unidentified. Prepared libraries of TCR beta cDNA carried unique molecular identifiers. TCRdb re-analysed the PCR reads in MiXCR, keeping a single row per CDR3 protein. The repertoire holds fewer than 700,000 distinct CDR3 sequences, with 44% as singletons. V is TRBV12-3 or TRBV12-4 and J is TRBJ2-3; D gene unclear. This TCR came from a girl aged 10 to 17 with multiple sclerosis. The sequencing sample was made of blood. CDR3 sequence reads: CASSSTGSRSDTQYF. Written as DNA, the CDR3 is TGTGCCAGCAGTTCCACCGGTTCAAGGTCAGATACGCAGTATTTT.